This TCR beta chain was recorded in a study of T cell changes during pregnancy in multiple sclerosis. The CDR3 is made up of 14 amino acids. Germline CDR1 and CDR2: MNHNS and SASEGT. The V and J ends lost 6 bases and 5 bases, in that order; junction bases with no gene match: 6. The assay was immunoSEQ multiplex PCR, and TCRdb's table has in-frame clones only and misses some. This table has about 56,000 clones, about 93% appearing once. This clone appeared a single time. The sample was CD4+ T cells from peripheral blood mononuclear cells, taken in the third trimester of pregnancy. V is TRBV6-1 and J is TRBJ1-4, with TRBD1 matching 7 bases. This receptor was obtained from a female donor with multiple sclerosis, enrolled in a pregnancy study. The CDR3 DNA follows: TGTGCCAGCAGGACCGACAGGGTGAATGAAAAACTGTTTTTT. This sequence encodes CASRTDRVNEKLFF.